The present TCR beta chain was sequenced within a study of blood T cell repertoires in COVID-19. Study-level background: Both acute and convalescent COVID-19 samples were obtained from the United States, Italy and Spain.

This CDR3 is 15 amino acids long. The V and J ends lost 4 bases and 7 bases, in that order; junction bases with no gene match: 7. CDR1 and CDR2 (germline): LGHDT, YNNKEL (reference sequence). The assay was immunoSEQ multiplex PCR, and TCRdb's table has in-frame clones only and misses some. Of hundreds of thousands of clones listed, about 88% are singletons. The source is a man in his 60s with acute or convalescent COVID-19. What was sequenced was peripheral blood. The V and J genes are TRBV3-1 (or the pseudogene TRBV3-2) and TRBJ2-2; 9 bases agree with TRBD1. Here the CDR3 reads CASSPRTGASGELFF. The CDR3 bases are TGTGCCAGCAGCCCCCGGACAGGGGCTAGCGGGGAGCTGTTTTTT.